These T cell receptor beta chains were read from a single sample in a study of post-analysis software for immune sequencing data. One entry per CDR3 protein results from TCRdb running MiXCR on the PCR reads. The top ten clones hold roughly 0.53% of a sample with hundreds of thousands of distinct CDR3 sequences, approximately 30% of them seen once. Sequenced input: blood. The receptors stem from a girl between 5 and 17 years old with multiple sclerosis. CDR3s include the opening cysteine and the closing phenylalanine or tryptophan. D genes are given only for firm matches. A clone size is listed for some rows: how often the clone was seen (once, few, many), or a class if it is expanded.

J gene: TRBJ1-2; clone size: -; V gene: TRBV3-1; D gene: -; CDR3 length: 13; CDR3 DNA: TGTGCCAGCAGCCAAGATAGGCAGACGGGCTACACCTTC; CDR3 protein: CASSQDRQTGYTF
J gene: TRBJ2-5; clone size: many; V gene: TRBV7-2; D gene: -; CDR3 length: 14; CDR3 DNA: TGTGCCAGCAGCCCGCGTTCGGGGGTCGAGACCCAGTACTTC; CDR3 protein: CASSPRSGVETQYF
J gene: TRBJ1-4; clone size: -; V gene: TRBV20-1; D gene: -; CDR3 length: 15; CDR3 DNA: TGCAGTGCTAGAGACAGGGTGGTAATTGGAGAAAAACTGTTTTTT; CDR3 protein: CSARDRVVIGEKLFF
J gene: TRBJ2-5; clone size: -; V gene: TRBV29-1; D gene: -; CDR3 length: 11; CDR3 DNA: TGCAGTTCGGGACACGGAACGACCCAGTACTTC; CDR3 protein: CSSGHGTTQYF
J gene: TRBJ1-2; clone size: -; V gene: TRBV5-8; D gene: -; CDR3 length: 17; CDR3 DNA: TGTGCCAGCAGCAAGTTGGCCGCAATGGGGTCGGCAGTCGGCTACACCTTC; CDR3 protein: CASSKLAAMGSAVGYTF
J gene: TRBJ1-2; clone size: -; V gene: TRBV29-1; D gene: TRBD1; CDR3 length: 14; CDR3 DNA: TGCAGCGTTTTTGGACAGGGGGCGCGCGGTGGCTACACCTTC; CDR3 protein: CSVFGQGARGGYTF
J gene: TRBJ1-1; clone size: -; V gene: TRBV29-1; D gene: TRBD1; CDR3 length: 11; CDR3 DNA: TGCAGAGGCGGGACAGGCACTGAAGCTTTCTTT; CDR3 protein: CRGGTGTEAFF
J gene: TRBJ2-5; clone size: -; V gene: TRBV5-1; D gene: TRBD2; CDR3 length: 15; CDR3 DNA: TGCGCCAGCTGGACCGGGACTAGCTTTCAAGAGACCCAGTACTTC; CDR3 protein: CASWTGTSFQETQYF
J gene: TRBJ1-6; clone size: few; V gene: TRBV12-3/TRBV12-4; D gene: -; CDR3 length: 14; CDR3 DNA: TGTGCCAGCAGTTTCGAAATGGGTAATTCACCCCTCCACTTT; CDR3 protein: CASSFEMGNSPLHF
J gene: TRBJ2-1; clone size: few; V gene: TRBV5-1; D gene: -; CDR3 length: 15; CDR3 DNA: TGCGCCAGCAGCTTGGCCGATGTCACTATTAATGAGCAGTTCTTC; CDR3 protein: CASSLADVTINEQFF